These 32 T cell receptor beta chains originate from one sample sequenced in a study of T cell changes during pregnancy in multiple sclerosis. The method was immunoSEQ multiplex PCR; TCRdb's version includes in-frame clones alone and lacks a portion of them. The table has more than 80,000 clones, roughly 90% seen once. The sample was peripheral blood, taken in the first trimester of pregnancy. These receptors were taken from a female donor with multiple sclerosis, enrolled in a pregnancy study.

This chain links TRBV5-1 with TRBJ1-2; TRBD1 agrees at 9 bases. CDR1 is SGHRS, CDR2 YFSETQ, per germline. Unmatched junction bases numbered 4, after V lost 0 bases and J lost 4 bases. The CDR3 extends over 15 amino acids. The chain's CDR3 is CASSLGDRESYGYTF. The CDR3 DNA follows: TGCGCCAGCAGCTTGGGGGACAGGGAGAGCTATGGCTACACCTTC.

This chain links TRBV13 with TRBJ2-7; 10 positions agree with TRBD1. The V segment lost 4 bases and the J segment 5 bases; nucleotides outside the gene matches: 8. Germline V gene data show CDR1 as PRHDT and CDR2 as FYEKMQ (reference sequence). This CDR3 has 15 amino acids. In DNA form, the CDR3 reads TGTGCCAGCAGCTACAGGGACAGGGGAATCCACGAGCAGTACTTC. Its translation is CASSYRDRGIHEQYF.

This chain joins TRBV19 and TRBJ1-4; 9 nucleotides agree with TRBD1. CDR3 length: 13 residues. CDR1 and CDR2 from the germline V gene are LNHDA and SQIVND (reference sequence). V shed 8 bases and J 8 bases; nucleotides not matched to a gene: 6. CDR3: CASSTGGLEKLFF. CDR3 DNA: TGTGCCAGTTCGACAGGGGGACTCGAAAAACTGTTTTTT.

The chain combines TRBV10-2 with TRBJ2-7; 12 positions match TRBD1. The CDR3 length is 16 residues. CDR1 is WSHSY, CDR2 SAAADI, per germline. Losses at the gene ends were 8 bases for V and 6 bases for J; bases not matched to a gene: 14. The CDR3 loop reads CASRLTPGQGAGEQYF. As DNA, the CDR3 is TGCGCCAGCCGACTTACCCCGGGACAGGGGGCGGGCGAGCAGTACTTC.

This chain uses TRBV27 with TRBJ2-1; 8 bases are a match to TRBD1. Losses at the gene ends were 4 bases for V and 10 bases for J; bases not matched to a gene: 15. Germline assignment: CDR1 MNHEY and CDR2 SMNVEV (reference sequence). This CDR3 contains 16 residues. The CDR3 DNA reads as TGTGCCAGCAGTTCCTCGACAGGGGCCGTCCTTGGGGAGCAGTTCTTC. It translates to CASSSSTGAVLGEQFF.

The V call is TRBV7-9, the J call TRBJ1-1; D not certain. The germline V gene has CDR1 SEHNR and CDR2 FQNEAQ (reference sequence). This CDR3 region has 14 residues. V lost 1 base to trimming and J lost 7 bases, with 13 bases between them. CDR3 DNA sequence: TGTGCCAGCAGCTTAGTTGAGCCTCCTTTTGAAGCTTTCTTT. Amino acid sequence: CASSLVEPPFEAFF.

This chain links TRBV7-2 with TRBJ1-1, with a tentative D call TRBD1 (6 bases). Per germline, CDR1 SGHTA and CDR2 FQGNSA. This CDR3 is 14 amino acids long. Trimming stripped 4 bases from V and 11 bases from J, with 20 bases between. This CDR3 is CASSSSGTKKVAFF. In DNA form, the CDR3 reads TGTGCCAGCAGCTCTTCCGGGACAAAAAAAGTGGCTTTCTTT.

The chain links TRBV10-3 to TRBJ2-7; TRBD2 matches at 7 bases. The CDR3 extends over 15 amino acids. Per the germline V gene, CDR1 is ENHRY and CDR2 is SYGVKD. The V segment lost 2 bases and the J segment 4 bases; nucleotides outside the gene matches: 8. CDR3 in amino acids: CAISERLAELYEQYF. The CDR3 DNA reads TGTGCCATCAGTGAGAGGCTAGCGGAACTATACGAGCAGTACTTC.

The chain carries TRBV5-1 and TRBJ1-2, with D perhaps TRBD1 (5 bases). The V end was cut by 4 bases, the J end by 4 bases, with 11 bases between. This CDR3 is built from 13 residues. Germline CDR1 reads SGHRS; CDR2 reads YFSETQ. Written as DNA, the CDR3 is TGCGCCAGCAGCCCCAGGGTTGGCTATGGCTACACCTTC. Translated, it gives CASSPRVGYGYTF.

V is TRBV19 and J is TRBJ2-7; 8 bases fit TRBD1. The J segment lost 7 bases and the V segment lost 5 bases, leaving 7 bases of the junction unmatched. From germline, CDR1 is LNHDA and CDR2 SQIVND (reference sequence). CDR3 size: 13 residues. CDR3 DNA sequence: TGTGCCAGTAGTCCTCGGACAGGGCGAGAGCAGTACTTC. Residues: CASSPRTGREQYF.

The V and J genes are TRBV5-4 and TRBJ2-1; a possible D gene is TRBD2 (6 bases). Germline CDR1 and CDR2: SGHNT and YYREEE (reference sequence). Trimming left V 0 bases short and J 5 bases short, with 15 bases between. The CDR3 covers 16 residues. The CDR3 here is CASSLDTGVRHNEQFF. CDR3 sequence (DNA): TGTGCCAGCAGCTTGGATACGGGAGTTAGGCACAATGAGCAGTTCTTC.

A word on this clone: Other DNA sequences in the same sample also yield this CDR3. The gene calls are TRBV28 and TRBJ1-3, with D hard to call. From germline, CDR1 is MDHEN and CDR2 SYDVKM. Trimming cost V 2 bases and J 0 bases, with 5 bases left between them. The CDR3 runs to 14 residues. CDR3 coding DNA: TGTGCCAGCAGTTTAGGAGGCTCTGGAAACACCATATATTTT. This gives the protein CASSLGGSGNTIYF. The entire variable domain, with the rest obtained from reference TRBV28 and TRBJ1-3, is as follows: DVKVTQSSRYLVKRTGEKVFLECVQDMDHENMFWYRQDPGLGLRLIYFSYDVKMKEKGDIPEGYSVSREKKERFSLILESASTNQTSMYLCASSLGGSGNTIYFGEGSWLTVV.

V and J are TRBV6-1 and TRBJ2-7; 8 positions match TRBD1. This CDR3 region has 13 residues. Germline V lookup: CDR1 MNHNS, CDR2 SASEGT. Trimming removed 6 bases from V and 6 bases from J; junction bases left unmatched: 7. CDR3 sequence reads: CASRSGQGAEQYF. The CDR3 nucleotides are TGTGCCAGCAGATCTGGACAGGGTGCCGAGCAGTACTTC.

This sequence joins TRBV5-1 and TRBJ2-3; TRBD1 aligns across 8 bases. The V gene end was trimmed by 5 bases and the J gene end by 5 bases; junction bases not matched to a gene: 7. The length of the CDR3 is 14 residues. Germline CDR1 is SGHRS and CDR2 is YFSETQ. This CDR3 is CASRPGQEQDTQYF. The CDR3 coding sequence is TGCGCCAGCAGACCGGGACAGGAGCAAGATACGCAGTATTTT. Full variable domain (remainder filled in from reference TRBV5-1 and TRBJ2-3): KAGVTQTPRYLIKTRGQQVTLSCSPISGHRSVSWYQQTPGQGLQFLFEYFSETQRNKGNFPGRFSGRQFSNSRSEMNVSTLELGDSALYLCASRPGQEQDTQYFGPGTRLTVL.

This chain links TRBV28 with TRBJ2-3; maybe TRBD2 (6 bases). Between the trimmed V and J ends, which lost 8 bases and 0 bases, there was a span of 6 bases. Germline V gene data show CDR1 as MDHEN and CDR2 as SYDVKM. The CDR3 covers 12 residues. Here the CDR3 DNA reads TGTGCCAGCGGGACTAGCACAGATACGCAGTATTTT. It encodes CASGTSTDTQYF.

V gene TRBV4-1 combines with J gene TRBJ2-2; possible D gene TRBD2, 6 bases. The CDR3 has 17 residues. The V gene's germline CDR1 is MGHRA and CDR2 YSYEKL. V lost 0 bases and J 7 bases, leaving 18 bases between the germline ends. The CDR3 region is CASSQDHGGRFHGELFF. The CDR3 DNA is TGCGCCAGCAGCCAAGATCACGGGGGAAGGTTTCACGGGGAGCTGTTTTTT.

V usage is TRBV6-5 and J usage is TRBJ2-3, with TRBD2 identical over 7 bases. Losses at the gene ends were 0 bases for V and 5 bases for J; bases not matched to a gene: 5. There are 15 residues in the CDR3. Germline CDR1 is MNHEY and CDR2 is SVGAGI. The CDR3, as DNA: TGTGCCAGCAGTTACTCCGGACTAGTAGGAGATACGCAGTATTTT. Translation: CASSYSGLVGDTQYF.

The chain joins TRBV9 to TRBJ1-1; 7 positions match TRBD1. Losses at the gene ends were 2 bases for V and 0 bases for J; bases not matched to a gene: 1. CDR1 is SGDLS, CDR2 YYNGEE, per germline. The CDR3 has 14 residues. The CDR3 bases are TGTGCCAGCAGCGTGGGACAGCTGAACACTGAAGCTTTCTTT. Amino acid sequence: CASSVGQLNTEAFF. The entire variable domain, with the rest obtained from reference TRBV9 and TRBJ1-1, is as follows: DSGVTQTPKHLITATGQRVTLRCSPRSGDLSVYWYQQSLDQGLQFLIQYYNGEERAKGNILERFSAQQFPDLHSELNLSSLELGDSALYFCASSVGQLNTEAFFGQGTRLTVV.

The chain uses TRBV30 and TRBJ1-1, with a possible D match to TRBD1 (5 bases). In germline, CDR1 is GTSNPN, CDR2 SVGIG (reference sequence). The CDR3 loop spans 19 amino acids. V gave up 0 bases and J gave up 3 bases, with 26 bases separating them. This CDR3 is CAWSVNSAGGSGFDTEAFF. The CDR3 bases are TGTGCCTGGAGTGTAAATTCGGCCGGGGGATCGGGTTTCGACACTGAAGCTTTCTTT. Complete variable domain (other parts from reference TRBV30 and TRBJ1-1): SQTIHQWPATLVQPVGSPLSLECTVEGTSNPNLYWYRQAAGRGLQLLFYSVGIGQISSEVPQNLSASRPQDRQFILSSKKLLLSDSGFYLCAWSVNSAGGSGFDTEAFFGQGTRLTVV.

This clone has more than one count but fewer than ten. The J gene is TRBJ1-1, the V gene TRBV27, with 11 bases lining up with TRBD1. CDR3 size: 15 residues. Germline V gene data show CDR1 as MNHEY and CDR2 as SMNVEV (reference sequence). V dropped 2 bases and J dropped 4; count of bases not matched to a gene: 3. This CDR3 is CASSLRGTGGTEAFF. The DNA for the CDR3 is TGTGCCAGCAGTTTACGAGGGACAGGGGGCACTGAAGCTTTCTTT.

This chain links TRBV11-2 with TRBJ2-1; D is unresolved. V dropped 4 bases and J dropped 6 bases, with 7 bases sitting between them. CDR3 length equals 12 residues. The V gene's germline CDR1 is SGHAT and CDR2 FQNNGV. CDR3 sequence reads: CASSYGFNEQFF. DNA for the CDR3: TGTGCCAGCAGCTACGGGTTCAATGAGCAGTTCTTC. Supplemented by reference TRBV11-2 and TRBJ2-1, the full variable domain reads EAGVAQSPRYKIIEKRQSVAFWCNPISGHATLYWYQQILGQGPKLLIQFQNNGVVDDSQLPKDRFSAERLKGVDSTLKIQPAKLEDSAVYLCASSYGFNEQFFGPGTRLTVL.

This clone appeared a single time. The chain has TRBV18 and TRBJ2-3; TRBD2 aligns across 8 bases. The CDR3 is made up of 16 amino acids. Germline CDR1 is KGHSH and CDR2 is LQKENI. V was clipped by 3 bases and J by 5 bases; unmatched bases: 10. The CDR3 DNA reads TGTGCCAGCTCACCTCGGGAGGGAGAGGTGGTAGATACGCAGTATTTT. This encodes CASSPREGEVVDTQYF.

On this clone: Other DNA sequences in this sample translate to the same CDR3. CDR3 residues: CASSLAGGETQYF. CDR3 DNA sequence: TGCGCCAGCAGCTTGGCGGGAGGAGAGACCCAGTACTTC. The rearrangement joins TRBV5-1 to TRBJ2-5; TRBD2 agrees at 7 bases. Germline CDR1 is SGHRS and CDR2 is YFSETQ. The CDR3 is 13 residues long. The V and J ends lost 0 bases and 4 bases, in that order; junction bases with no gene match: 0.

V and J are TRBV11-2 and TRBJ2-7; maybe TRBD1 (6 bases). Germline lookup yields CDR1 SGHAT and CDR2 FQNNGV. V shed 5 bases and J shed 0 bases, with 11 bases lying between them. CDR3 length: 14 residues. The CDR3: CASSLGHSSYEQYF. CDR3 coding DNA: TGTGCCAGCAGCCTGGGACACAGCTCCTACGAGCAGTACTTC.

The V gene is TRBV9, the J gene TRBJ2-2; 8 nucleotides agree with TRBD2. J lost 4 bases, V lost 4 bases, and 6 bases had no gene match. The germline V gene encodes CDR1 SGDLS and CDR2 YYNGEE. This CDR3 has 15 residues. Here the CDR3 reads CASSSGLASTGELFF. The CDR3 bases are TGTGCCAGCAGCTCCGGACTAGCCTCCACCGGGGAGCTGTTTTTT.

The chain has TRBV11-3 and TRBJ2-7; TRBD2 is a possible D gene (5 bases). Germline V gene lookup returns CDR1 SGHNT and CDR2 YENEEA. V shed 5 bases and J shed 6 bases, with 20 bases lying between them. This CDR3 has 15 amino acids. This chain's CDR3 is CASSRVLGVSSEQYF. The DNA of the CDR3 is TGTGCCAGCAGCCGCGTGCTCGGGGTATCGTCCGAGCAGTACTTC.

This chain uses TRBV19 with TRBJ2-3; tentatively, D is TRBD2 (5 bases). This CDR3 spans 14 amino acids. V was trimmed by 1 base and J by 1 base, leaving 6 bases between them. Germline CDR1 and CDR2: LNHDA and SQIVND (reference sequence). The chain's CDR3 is CASSIGGGTDTQYF. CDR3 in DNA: TGTGCCAGTAGTATAGGGGGAGGCACAGATACGCAGTATTTT.

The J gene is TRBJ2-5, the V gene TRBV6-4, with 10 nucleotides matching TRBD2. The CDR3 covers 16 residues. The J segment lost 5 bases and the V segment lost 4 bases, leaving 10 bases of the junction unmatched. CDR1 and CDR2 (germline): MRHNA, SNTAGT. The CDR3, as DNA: TGTGCCAGCAGTGTCACCGGGACTAGCGTGGGCGAGACCCAGTACTTC. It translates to CASSVTGTSVGETQYF.

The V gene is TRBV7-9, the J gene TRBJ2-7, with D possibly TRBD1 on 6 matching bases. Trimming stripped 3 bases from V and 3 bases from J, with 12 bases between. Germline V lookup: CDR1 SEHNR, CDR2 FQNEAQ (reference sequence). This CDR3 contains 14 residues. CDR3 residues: CASSLVGQDYEQYF. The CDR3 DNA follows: TGTGCCAGCAGCTTGGTGGGACAAGACTACGAGCAGTACTTC. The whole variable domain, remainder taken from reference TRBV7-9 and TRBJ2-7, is DTGVSQNPRHKITKRGQNVTFRCDPISEHNRLYWYRQTLGQGPEFLTYFQNEAQLEKSRLLSDRFSAERPKGSFSTLEIQRTEQGDSAMYLCASSLVGQDYEQYFGPGTRLTVT.

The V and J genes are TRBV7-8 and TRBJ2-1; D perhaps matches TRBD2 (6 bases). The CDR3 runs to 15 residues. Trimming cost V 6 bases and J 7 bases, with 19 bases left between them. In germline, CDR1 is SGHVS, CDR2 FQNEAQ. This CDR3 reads CASRPRDGSKNEQFF. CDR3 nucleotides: TGTGCCAGCAGGCCCCGGGACGGGAGCAAAAATGAGCAGTTCTTC. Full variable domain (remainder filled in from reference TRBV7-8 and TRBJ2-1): GAGVSQSPRYKVAKRGQDVALRCDPISGHVSLFWYQQALGQGPEFLTYFQNEAQLDKSGLPSDRFFAERPEGSVSTLKIQRTQQEDSAVYLCASRPRDGSKNEQFFGPGTRLTVL.

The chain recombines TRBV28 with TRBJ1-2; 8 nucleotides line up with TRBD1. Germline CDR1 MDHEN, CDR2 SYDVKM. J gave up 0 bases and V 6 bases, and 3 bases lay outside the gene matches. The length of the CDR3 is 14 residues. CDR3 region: CASREQGANYGYTF. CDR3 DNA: TGTGCCAGCAGAGAACAGGGGGCTAACTATGGCTACACCTTC.

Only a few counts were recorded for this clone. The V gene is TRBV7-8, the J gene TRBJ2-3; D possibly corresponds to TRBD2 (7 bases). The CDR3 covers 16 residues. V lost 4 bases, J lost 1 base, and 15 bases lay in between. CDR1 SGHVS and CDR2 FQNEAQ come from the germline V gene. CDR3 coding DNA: TGTGCCAGCAGCTGGGCCGGGGGGCAAGGCACAGATACGCAGTATTTT. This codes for CASSWAGGQGTDTQYF.